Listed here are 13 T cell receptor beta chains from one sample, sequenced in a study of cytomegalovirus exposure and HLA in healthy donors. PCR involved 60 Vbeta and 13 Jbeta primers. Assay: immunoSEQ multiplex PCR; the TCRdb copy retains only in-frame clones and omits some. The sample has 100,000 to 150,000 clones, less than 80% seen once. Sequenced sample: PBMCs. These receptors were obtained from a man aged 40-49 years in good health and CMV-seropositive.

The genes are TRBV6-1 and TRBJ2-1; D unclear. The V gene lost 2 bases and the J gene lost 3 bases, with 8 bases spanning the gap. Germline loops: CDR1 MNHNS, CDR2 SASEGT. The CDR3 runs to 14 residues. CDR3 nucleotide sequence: TGTGCCAGCAGTGAAAATAGTATCTACAATGAGCAGTTCTTC. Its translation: CASSENSIYNEQFF.

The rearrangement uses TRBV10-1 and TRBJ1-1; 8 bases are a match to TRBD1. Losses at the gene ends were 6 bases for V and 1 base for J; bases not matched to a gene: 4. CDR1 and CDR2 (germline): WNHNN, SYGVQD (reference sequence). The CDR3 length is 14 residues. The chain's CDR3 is CASRTGEENTEAFF. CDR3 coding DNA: TGCGCCAGCAGGACAGGGGAGGAGAACACTGAAGCTTTCTTT.

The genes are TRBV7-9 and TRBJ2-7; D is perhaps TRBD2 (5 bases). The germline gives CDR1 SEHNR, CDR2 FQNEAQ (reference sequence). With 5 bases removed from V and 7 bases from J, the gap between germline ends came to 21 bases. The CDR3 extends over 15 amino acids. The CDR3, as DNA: TGTGCCAGCAGCACCGCGGGCGAACAAGCACCTGAGCAGTACTTC. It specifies CASSTAGEQAPEQYF.

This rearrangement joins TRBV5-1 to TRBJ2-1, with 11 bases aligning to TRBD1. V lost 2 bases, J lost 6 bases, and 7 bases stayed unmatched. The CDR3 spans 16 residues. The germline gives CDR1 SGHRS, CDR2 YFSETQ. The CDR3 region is CASSFQAGTGGNEQFF. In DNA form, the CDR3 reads TGCGCCAGCAGCTTCCAAGCCGGGACAGGGGGCAATGAGCAGTTCTTC. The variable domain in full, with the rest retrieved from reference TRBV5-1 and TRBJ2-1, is KAGVTQTPRYLIKTRGQQVTLSCSPISGHRSVSWYQQTPGQGLQFLFEYFSETQRNKGNFPGRFSGRQFSNSRSEMNVSTLELGDSALYLCASSFQAGTGGNEQFFGPGTRLTVL.

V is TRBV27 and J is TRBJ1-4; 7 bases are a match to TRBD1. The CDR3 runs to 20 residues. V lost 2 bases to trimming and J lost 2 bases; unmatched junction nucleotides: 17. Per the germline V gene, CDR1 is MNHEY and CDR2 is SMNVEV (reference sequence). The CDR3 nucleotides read TGTGCCAGCAGTTTAAGGGCGTGGAGGGGGCGAAAAACGACTAATGAAAAACTGTTTTTT. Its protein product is CASSLRAWRGRKTTNEKLFF.

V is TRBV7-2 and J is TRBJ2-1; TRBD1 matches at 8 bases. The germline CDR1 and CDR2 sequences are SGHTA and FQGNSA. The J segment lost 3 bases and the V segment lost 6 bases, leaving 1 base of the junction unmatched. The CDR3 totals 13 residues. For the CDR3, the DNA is TGTGCCAGCAGGGGGACAGGCTACAATGAGCAGTTCTTC. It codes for CASRGTGYNEQFF.

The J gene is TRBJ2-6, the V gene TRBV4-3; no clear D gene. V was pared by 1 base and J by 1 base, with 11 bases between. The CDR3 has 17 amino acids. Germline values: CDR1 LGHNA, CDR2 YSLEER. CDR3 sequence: CASSQVVSTSGANVLTF. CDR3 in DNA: TGCGCCAGCAGCCAAGTAGTATCGACTTCTGGGGCCAACGTCCTGACTTTC.

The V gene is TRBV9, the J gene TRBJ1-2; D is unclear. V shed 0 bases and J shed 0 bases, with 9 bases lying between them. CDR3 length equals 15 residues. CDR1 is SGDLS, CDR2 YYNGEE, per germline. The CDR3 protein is CASSVATTANYGYTF. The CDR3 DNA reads TGTGCCAGCAGCGTAGCTACCACAGCTAACTATGGCTACACCTTC.

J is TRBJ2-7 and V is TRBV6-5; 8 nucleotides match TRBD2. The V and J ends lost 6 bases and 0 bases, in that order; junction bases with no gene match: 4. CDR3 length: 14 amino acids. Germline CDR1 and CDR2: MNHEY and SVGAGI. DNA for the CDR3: TGTGCCAGCAGGGCCGGGGGGGGCTCCTACGAGCAGTACTTC. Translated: CASRAGGGSYEQYF.

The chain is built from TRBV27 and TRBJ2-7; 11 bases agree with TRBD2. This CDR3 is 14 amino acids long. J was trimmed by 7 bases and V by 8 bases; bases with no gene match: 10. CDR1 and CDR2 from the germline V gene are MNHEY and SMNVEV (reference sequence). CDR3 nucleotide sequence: TGTGCCAGCGCATGGAGTAGCGGGAGGGGAGAGCAGTACTTC. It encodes CASAWSSGRGEQYF.

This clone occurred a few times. CDR3 bases: TGTGCCAGCACTAAGACTAGCGGCAACACCGGGGAGCTGTTTTTT. Its translation is CASTKTSGNTGELFF. V usage is TRBV2 and J usage is TRBJ2-2; 9 bases are a match to TRBD2. From germline, CDR1 is SNHLY and CDR2 FYNNEI. V lost 7 bases, J lost 2 bases, and 5 bases stayed unmatched. The CDR3 contains 15 residues.

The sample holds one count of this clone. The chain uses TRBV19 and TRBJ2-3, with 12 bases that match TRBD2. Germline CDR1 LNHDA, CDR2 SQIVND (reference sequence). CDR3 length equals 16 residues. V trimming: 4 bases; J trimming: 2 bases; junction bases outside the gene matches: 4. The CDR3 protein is CASSTLAGGITDTQYF. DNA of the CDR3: TGTGCCAGTAGTACACTAGCGGGAGGCATCACAGATACGCAGTATTTT.

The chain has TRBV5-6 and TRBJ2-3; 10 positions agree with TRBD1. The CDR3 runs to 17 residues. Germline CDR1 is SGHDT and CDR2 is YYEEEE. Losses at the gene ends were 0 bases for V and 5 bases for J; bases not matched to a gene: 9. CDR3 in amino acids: CASSLGMRQGAEDTQYF. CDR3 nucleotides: TGTGCCAGCAGCTTGGGTATGAGACAGGGGGCAGAAGATACGCAGTATTTT.